Presented here are 17 T cell receptor beta chains from one specimen sequenced in a study of Graves' ophthalmopathy and Graves' hyperthyroidism. For repertoire sequencing, the TCR beta CDR3 regions were amplified from RNA transcripts. RT-PCR was first run with HTBI primers, then multiplex PCR in a second round. TCRdb ran MiXCR on the multiplex PCR reads and lists one entry per CDR3 protein. The sample lists about 370,000 distinct CDR3 sequences, about a sixth occurring once. The source material was peripheral blood. These TCRs come from an adult woman with stable Graves' hyperthyroidism.

This clonotype has a count of ten or more. This chain uses TRBV5-8 with TRBJ2-5; D may be TRBD1 or TRBD2 (6 bases each). The CDR3 covers 16 residues. Per germline, CDR1 SGHTS and CDR2 YDEGEE. With 2 bases removed from V and 4 bases from J, the gap between germline ends came to 18 bases. In nucleotides, the CDR3 is TGTGCCAGCAGCTTCGGGGGATCGACAGGTTCAGAGACCCAGTACTTC. It codes for CASSFGGSTGSETQYF.

Many counts were recorded for this clonotype. The chain couples TRBV6-2 or TRBV6-3 to TRBJ2-1; D might be TRBD1 (6 bases). Trimming pared 0 bases from V and 7 bases from J, leaving 13 bases between. Germline lookup yields CDR1 MNHEY and CDR2 SVGEGT. The CDR3 consists of 15 residues. CDR3 DNA: TGTGCCAGCAGTTACTCAGGTAGAACAGGGAATGAGCAGTTCTTC. This translates into CASSYSGRTGNEQFF.

This clonotype was counted at least ten times. The chain recombines TRBV19 with TRBJ1-5, with D unclear. Trimming removed 6 bases from V and 6 bases from J, with 12 bases in between. The CDR3 extends over 13 amino acids. Germline V CDR1 and CDR2: LNHDA, SQIVND (reference sequence). The chain's CDR3 is CASRASNGQPQHF. CDR3 bases: TGTGCCAGTAGAGCCAGCAACGGTCAGCCCCAGCATTTT.

This clonotype was observed a few times. CDR3 nucleotide sequence: TGCGCCAGCAGCTTGGAGAACAGGCGACATTACGAGCAGTACTTC. This translates into CASSLENRRHYEQYF. This rearrangement joins TRBV5-1 to TRBJ2-7, with a tentative D call TRBD1 (5 bases). The CDR3 is 15 residues long. V dropped 0 bases and J dropped 4 bases, with 14 bases sitting between them. Germline V gives CDR1 SGHRS, CDR2 YFSETQ.

This clonotype showed up many times. The chain uses TRBV5-1 and TRBJ2-7; 8 nucleotides line up with TRBD1. Germline assignment: CDR1 SGHRS and CDR2 YFSETQ. The CDR3 has 16 amino acids. The V and J ends lost 5 bases and 5 bases, in that order; junction bases with no gene match: 15. CDR3: CASSSLGQGAFDEQYF. The CDR3 DNA reads as TGCGCCAGCAGTTCACTGGGGCAGGGGGCTTTCGACGAGCAGTACTTC. The entire variable domain, with the rest obtained from reference TRBV5-1 and TRBJ2-7, is as follows: KAGVTQTPRYLIKTRGQQVTLSCSPISGHRSVSWYQQTPGQGLQFLFEYFSETQRNKGNFPGRFSGRQFSNSRSEMNVSTLELGDSALYLCASSSLGQGAFDEQYFGPGTRLTVT.

The table lists this clonotype with many counts. This rearrangement joins TRBV28 to TRBJ1-6, with D unresolved. Germline values: CDR1 MDHEN, CDR2 SYDVKM. The CDR3 sequence is 13 residues long. V lost 6 bases and J lost 10, with 13 bases in between. CDR3 sequence (DNA): TGTGCCAGCAGCAAATTTAGGGAATCACCCCTCCACTTT. This gives the protein CASSKFRESPLHF.

This clonotype was seen just once. The CDR3 sequence: CASSTTGVREQYF. The CDR3, as DNA: TGTGCCAGTAGTACCACGGGAGTGCGGGAGCAGTACTTC. This sequence joins TRBV19 and TRBJ2-7; D might be TRBD2 (6 bases). The CDR3 is 13 amino acids. V lost 4 bases and J 7 bases, leaving 14 bases between the germline ends. Germline CDR1 is LNHDA and CDR2 is SQIVND (reference sequence).

At least ten counts were recorded for this clonotype. The rearrangement joins TRBV7-2 to TRBJ1-2; D not certain. Trimming removed 0 bases from V and 7 bases from J, with 9 bases in between. CDR1 SGHTA and CDR2 FQGNSA come from the germline V gene. The CDR3 extends over 13 amino acids. Here the CDR3 reads CASSLAAYSGYTF. CDR3 sequence (DNA): TGTGCCAGCAGCTTAGCGGCTTATTCTGGCTACACCTTC.

This clonotype was seen at least ten times. J is TRBJ1-5 and V is TRBV20-1; D call uncertain. The germline gives CDR1 DFQATT, CDR2 SNEGSKA (reference sequence). The CDR3 is 15 residues long. Trimming took off 0 bases at V and 4 bases at J, with 13 bases between the two ends. This chain's CDR3 is CSARDDGLTNQPQHF. CDR3 coding DNA: TGCAGTGCTAGAGACGACGGATTAACAAATCAGCCCCAGCATTTT.

This clonotype was detected many times. The chain joins TRBV15 to TRBJ1-2; D is unclear. Between the trimmed V and J ends, which lost 0 bases and 5 bases, there was a span of 10 bases. The germline gives CDR1 LNHNV, CDR2 YYDKDF (reference sequence). The CDR3 covers 14 residues. CDR3: CATSRDRKGYGYTF. CDR3 DNA sequence: TGTGCCACCAGCAGAGATCGAAAAGGTTATGGCTACACCTTC. Combining the CDR3 with reference TRBV15 and TRBJ1-2 gives the whole variable domain DAMVIQNPRYQVTQFGKPVTLSCSQTLNHNVMYWYQQKSSQAPKLLFHYYDKDFNNEADTPDNFQSRRPNTSFCFLDIRSPGLGDTAMYLCATSRDRKGYGYTFGSGTRLTVV.

In its sample, this clonotype was seen many times. The chain has TRBV28 and TRBJ2-7; D tentatively reads TRBD1 or TRBD2 (5 bases each). V was cut by 7 bases and J by 3 bases, with 16 bases left in between. Germline CDR1 and CDR2: MDHEN and SYDVKM. This CDR3 is built from 14 residues. DNA for the CDR3: TGTGCCAGCACCCGATTCCGGGACCGCTACGAGCAGTACTTC. Translated: CASTRFRDRYEQYF. Full variable domain (outside the CDR3, taken from reference TRBV28 and TRBJ2-7): DVKVTQSSRYLVKRTGEKVFLECVQDMDHENMFWYRQDPGLGLRLIYFSYDVKMKEKGDIPEGYSVSREKKERFSLILESASTNQTSMYLCASTRFRDRYEQYFGPGTRLTVT.

This clonotype was observed a few times. CDR3 protein: CASSSGGIQYF. DNA for the CDR3: TGTGCCAGCAGCTCTGGGGGGATCCAGTACTTC. This rearrangement joins TRBV7-6 to TRBJ2-5, with D perhaps matching TRBD2 (6 bases). Trimming stripped 4 bases from V and 10 bases from J, with 10 bases between. CDR1 and CDR2 (germline): SGHVS, FNYEAQ. The CDR3 has 11 residues.

This clonotype showed up many times. This chain uses TRBV20-1 with TRBJ1-2, with a possible D match to TRBD1 (6 bases). Per germline, CDR1 DFQATT and CDR2 SNEGSKA (reference sequence). V shed 6 bases and J shed 5 bases, with 13 bases lying between them. This CDR3 has 12 amino acids. The CDR3 reads CSAKAQGYGYTF. The DNA of the CDR3 is TGCAGTGCCAAAGCCCAGGGGTATGGCTACACCTTC.

This clonotype occurred many times. The V and J genes are TRBV29-1 and TRBJ1-1; D is uncertain. Germline V gives CDR1 SQVTM, CDR2 ANQGSEA. This CDR3 comprises 13 residues. The V end was cut by 5 bases, the J end by 1 base, with 11 bases between. This CDR3 is CSVSLGKNTEAFF. CDR3 sequence (DNA): TGCAGCGTTTCTTTGGGGAAGAACACTGAAGCTTTCTTT.

To note about this clonotype: Likely a read error: the CDR3 ends without its conserved phenylalanine or tryptophan. It is unclear where the CDR3 begins or ends on the DNA, so no DNA is shown, and the CDR3 is as TCRdb lists it. This chain connects TRBV2 to TRBJ2-2; the D segment call TRBD2 is taken from the table without a DNA check. Both ends counted, the CDR3 spans 15 residues. The V gene's germline CDR1 is SNHLY and CDR2 FYNNEI. The CDR3 is CASSEEAVSTGELWV.

As regards this clonotype: A single base separates this from a much larger clone, so it may be a read error. The CDR3 spells CSAVRVKVTQYF. CDR3 DNA sequence: TGCAGTGCTGTTAGGGTAAAAGTGACCCAGTACTTC. The rearrangement joins TRBV20-1 to TRBJ2-5; D remains unclear. The germline CDR1 and CDR2 sequences are DFQATT and SNEGSKA (reference sequence). The CDR3 is made up of 12 amino acids. V lost 5 bases and J 7 bases, leaving 14 bases between the germline ends.

This clonotype was recorded many times. This chain joins TRBV12-3 or TRBV12-4 and TRBJ2-7; D assignment may be TRBD1 or TRBD2 (5 bases each). The V end lost 5 bases, the J end lost 2 bases, and 16 bases lay between the germline ends. The CDR3 has 15 residues. CDR3 in amino acids: CASSLRGDTTYEQYF. The CDR3 nucleotides read TGTGCCAGCAGTCTTCGGGGCGATACGACCTACGAGCAGTACTTC.